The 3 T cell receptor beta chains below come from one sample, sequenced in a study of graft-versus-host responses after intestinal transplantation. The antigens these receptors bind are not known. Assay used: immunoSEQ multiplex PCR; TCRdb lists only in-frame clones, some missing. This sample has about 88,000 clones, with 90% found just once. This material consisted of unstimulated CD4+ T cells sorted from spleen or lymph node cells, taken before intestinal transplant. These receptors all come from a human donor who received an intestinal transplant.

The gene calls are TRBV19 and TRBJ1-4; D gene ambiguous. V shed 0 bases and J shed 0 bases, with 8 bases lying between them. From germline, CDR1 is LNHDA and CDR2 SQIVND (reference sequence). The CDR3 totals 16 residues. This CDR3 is CASSIEGASTNEKLFF. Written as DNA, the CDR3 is TGTGCCAGTAGTATAGAAGGAGCATCAACTAATGAAAAACTGTTTTTT. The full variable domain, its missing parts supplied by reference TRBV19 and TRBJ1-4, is DGGITQSPKYLFRKEGQNVTLSCEQNLNHDAMYWYRQDPGQGLRLIYYSQIVNDFQKGDIAEGYSVSREKKESFPLTVTSAQKNPTAFYLCASSIEGASTNEKLFFGSGTQLSVL.

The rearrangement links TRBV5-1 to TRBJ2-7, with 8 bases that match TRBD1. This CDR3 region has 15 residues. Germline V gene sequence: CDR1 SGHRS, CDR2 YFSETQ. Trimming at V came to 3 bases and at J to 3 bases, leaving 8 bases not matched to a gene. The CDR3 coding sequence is TGCGCCAGCAGCTGGGGGGCAGGGGGCGGCTACGAGCAGTACTTC. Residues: CASSWGAGGGYEQYF.

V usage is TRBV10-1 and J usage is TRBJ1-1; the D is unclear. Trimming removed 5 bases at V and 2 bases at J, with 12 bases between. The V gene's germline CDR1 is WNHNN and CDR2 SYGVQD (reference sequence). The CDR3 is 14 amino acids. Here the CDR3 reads CASSYGRLNTEAFF. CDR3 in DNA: TGCGCCAGCAGTTATGGCAGGCTAAACACTGAAGCTTTCTTT.